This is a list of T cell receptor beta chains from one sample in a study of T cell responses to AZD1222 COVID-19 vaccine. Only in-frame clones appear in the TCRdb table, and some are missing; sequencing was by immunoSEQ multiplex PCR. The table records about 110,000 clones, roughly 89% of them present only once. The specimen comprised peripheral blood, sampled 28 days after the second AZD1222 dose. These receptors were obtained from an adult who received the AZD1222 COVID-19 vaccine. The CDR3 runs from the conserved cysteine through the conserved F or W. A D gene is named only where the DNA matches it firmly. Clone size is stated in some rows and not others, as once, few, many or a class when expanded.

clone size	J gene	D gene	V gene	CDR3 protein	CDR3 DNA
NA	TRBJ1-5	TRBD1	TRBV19	CASSITWDRTSNQPQHF	TGTGCCAGTAGTATAACTTGGGACAGAACTAGCAATCAGCCCCAGCATTTT
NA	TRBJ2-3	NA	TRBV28	CASPPRQGRADTQYF	TGTGCCAGCCCTCCTCGACAGGGGAGGGCAGATACGCAGTATTTT
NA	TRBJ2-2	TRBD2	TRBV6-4	CASTRLAGGPNTGELFF	TGTGCCAGCACCAGACTAGCGGGAGGGCCTAACACCGGGGAGCTGTTTTTT
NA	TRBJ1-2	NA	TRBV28	CASSSHMANYGYTF	TGTGCCAGCAGTTCCCACATGGCTAACTATGGCTACACCTTC
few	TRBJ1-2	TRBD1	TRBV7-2	CASSPQTGTYGYTF	TGTGCCAGCAGCCCACAGACAGGGACCTATGGCTACACCTTC
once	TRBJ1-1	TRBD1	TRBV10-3	CAISESGQENTEAFF	TGTGCCATCAGTGAGTCGGGACAGGAGAACACTGAAGCTTTCTTT
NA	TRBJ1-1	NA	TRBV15	CATGEGKGRGDTEAFF	TGTGCCACCGGGGAGGGCAAGGGTAGAGGGGACACTGAAGCTTTCTTT
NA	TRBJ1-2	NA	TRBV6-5	CASSYSRGRFYGYTF	TGTGCCAGCAGTTACTCCCGCGGAAGATTCTATGGCTACACCTTC
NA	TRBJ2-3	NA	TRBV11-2	CASSLQLWQGPDTQYF	TGTGCCAGCAGCTTACAGCTTTGGCAGGGGCCAGATACGCAGTATTTT
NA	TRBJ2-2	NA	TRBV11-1	CASSWLGQGTGELFF	TGTGCCAGCAGCTGGCTCGGGCAGGGCACCGGGGAGCTGTTTTTT
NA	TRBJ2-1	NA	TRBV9	CASSAPGTGNNEQFF	TGTGCCAGCAGTGCTCCCGGGACTGGTAACAATGAGCAGTTCTTC
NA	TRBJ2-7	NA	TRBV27	CAVRRCGLKMSYEQYF	TGTGCCGTACGTCGTTGCGGGCTTAAAATGTCCTACGAGCAGTACTTC
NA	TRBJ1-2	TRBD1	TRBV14	CASSPTGVPNYGYTF	TGTGCCAGCAGCCCCACAGGGGTCCCGAACTATGGCTACACCTTC
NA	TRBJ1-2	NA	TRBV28	CASRPKGYRRPNYGYTF	TGTGCCAGCAGGCCGAAGGGATACAGGAGACCCAACTATGGCTACACCTTC
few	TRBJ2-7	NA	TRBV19	CASRTNRDDEQYF	TGTGCCAGTAGGACGAATAGGGATGACGAGCAGTACTTC
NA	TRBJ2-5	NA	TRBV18	CASSPNQETQYF	TGTGCCAGCTCACCAAATCAAGAGACCCAGTACTTC
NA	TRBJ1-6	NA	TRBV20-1	CSASRQTLNSPLHF	TGCAGTGCTAGTCGGCAGACCCTTAATTCACCCCTCCACTTT
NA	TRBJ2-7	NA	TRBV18	CASSPTGTFHEQYF	TGTGCCAGCTCACCCACCGGGACTTTCCACGAGCAGTACTTC
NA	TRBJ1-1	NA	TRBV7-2	CASSLIRGGKAEAFF	TGTGCCAGCAGCTTAATAAGGGGGGGCAAGGCTGAAGCTTTCTTT
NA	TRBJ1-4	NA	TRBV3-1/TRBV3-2	CASSQRTANEKLFF	TGTGCCAGCAGCCAACGGACAGCAAATGAAAAACTGTTTTTT
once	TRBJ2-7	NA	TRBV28	CASSLLGAGQSYEQYF	TGTGCCAGCAGTTTATTGGGGGCGGGGCAGTCCTACGAGCAGTACTTC
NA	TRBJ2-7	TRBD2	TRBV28	CASSTPTSGLSYEQYF	TGTGCCAGCAGTACCCCGACTAGCGGGCTCTCCTACGAGCAGTACTTC
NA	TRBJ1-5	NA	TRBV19	CASTPSQNSNQPQHF	TGTGCCAGTACCCCATCCCAAAATAGCAATCAGCCCCAGCATTTT
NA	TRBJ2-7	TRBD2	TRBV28	CASRLTSGAHEQYF	TGTGCCAGCAGGTTGACTAGCGGCGCACACGAGCAGTACTTC
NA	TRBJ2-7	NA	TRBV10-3	CAISAGGSSYEQYF	TGTGCCATCAGTGCCGGGGGAAGCTCCTACGAGCAGTACTTC
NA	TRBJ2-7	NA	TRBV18	CASSPLNTSYEQYF	TGTGCCAGCTCACCACTTAATACGTCCTACGAGCAGTACTTC
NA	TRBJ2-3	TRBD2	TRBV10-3	CAITREDTDTQYF	TGTGCCATCACGCGGGAGGACACAGATACGCAGTATTTT
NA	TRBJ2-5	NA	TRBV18	CASSPGIQETQYF	TGTGCCAGCTCACCAGGGATCCAAGAGACCCAGTACTTC
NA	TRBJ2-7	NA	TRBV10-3	CAISESQSLSSYEQYF	TGTGCCATCAGTGAGTCGCAGTCCCTAAGCTCCTACGAGCAGTACTTC
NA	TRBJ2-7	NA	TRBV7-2	CASSLEGPFDEQYF	TGTGCCAGCAGCCTAGAGGGTCCGTTCGACGAGCAGTACTTC
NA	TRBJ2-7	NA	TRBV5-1	CASSLFVSGYEQYF	TGCGCCAGCAGCTTGTTCGTCAGTGGATACGAGCAGTACTTC
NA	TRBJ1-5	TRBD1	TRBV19	CASSMSGGGFNQPQHF	TGTGCCAGTAGTATGAGTGGAGGGGGCTTTAATCAGCCCCAGCATTTT
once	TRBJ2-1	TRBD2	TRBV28	CASKRETSSYNEQFF	TGTGCCAGCAAGCGGGAGACTAGTTCCTACAATGAGCAGTTCTTC
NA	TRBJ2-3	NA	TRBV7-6	CASSLGTGSTDTQYF	TGTGCCAGCAGCTTAGGAACAGGGAGCACAGATACGCAGTATTTT
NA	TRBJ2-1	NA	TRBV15	CATSYKGNEQFF	TGTGCCACCAGCTATAAGGGGAATGAGCAGTTCTTC
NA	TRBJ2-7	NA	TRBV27	CASSSTSSYEQYF	TGTGCCAGCAGTTCGACTAGCTCCTACGAGCAGTACTTC
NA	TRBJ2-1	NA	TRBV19	CASSIQAPMNEQFF	TGTGCCAGTAGTATCCAGGCTCCTATGAATGAGCAGTTCTTC
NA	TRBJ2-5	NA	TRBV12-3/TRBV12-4	CASSSFVLETQYF	TGTGCCAGCAGTTCATTTGTCTTGGAGACCCAGTACTTC
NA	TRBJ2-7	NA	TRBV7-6	CASSFSSDQSYEQYF	TGTGCCAGCAGCTTCAGTTCTGATCAAAGCTACGAGCAGTACTTC
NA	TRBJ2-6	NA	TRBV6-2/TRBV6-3	CASSWDSGANVLTF	TGTGCCAGCAGTTGGGACTCTGGGGCCAACGTCCTGACTTTC
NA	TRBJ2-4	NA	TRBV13	CASSFNRNIQYF	TGTGCCAGCAGCTTCAACCGAAACATTCAGTACTTC
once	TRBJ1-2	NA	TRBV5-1	CASSLDSPNYGYTF	TGCGCCAGCAGCTTGGACAGCCCTAACTATGGCTACACCTTC
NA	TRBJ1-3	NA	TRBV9	CASSVGGTGNTIYF	TGTGCCAGCAGCGTAGGAGGGACTGGAAACACCATATATTTT
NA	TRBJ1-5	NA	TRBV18	CASSSGSGQPQHF	TGTGCCAGCTCGTCAGGGTCGGGTCAGCCCCAGCATTTT
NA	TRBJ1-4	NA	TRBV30	CAWSVMSNEKLFF	TGTGCCTGGAGTGTAATGAGTAATGAAAAACTGTTTTTT
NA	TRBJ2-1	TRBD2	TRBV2	CASRLPGLAGDNEQFF	TGTGCCAGCAGGCTACCGGGACTAGCGGGAGACAATGAGCAGTTCTTC
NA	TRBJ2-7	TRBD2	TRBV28	CASLSGSRYEQYF	TGTGCCAGCCTTAGCGGGAGTAGGTACGAGCAGTACTTC
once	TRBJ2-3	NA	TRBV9	CASSVATDTQYF	TGTGCCAGCAGCGTAGCTACAGATACGCAGTATTTT
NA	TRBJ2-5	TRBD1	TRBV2	CASPEDRGRQETQYF	TGTGCCAGCCCCGAGGACAGGGGGAGACAAGAGACCCAGTACTTC
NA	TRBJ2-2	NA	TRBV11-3	CASSLRYRTNTGELFF	TGTGCCAGCAGCTTAAGGTACAGGACGAACACCGGGGAGCTGTTTTTT
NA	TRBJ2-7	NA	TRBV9	CASSDHRDQGEQYF	TGTGCCAGCAGCGACCACAGGGATCAGGGCGAGCAGTACTTC
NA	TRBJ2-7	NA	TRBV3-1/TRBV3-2	CASSPQGEAYEQYF	TGTGCCAGCAGCCCTCAGGGGGAGGCTTACGAGCAGTACTTC
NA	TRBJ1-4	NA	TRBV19	CASSIGVSANEKLFF	TGTGCCAGTAGTATCGGGGTGTCGGCTAATGAAAAACTGTTTTTT
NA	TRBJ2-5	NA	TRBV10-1	CANLQETQYF	TGCGCCAACTTGCAAGAGACCCAGTACTTC
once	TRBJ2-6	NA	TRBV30	CAWGTGANVLTF	TGTGCCTGGGGGACTGGGGCCAACGTCCTGACTTTC
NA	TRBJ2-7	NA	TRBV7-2	CASSLSHYEQYF	TGTGCCAGCAGCTTAAGCCACTACGAGCAGTACTTC
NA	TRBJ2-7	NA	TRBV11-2	CASSPRGYEQYF	TGTGCCAGCAGCCCCCGGGGCTACGAGCAGTACTTC
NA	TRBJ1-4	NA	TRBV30	CAWSATGRLDEKLFF	TGTGCCTGGAGTGCAACAGGGCGTTTAGATGAAAAACTGTTTTTT
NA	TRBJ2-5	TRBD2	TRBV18	CASSPPNKREGETQYF	TGTGCCAGCTCACCACCCAACAAGCGGGAGGGGGAGACCCAGTACTTC